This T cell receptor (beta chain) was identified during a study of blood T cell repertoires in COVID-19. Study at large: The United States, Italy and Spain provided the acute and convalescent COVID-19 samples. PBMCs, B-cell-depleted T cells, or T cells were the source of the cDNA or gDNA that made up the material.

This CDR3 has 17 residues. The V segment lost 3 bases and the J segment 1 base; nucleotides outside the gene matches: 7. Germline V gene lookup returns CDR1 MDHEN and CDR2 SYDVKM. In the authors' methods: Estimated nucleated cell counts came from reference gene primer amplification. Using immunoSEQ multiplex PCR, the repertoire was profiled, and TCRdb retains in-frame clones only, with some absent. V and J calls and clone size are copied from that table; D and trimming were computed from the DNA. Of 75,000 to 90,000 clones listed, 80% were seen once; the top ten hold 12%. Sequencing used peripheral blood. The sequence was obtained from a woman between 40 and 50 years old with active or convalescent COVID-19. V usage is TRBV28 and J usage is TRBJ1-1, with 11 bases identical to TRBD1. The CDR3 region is CASSFWTGGAANTEAFF. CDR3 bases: TGTGCCAGCAGTTTCTGGACAGGGGGCGCGGCGAACACTGAAGCTTTCTTT.